This TCR beta chain appears in the sequencing data of a study of cytomegalovirus exposure and HLA in healthy donors. General study results and limits: Common viral pathogens seemed to be connected with several of the most significant clusters, according to a later analysis. Later, TCR association rates were found to vary by HLA locus, highest for DRB1 and lowest for HLA-C.

The CDR3 covers 16 residues. V was pared by 3 bases and J by 3 bases, with 10 bases of the junction left unmatched. CDR1 SNHLY and CDR2 FYNNEI come from the germline V gene. About this clone: Its specificity is unknown.

Amplification used 60 Vbeta primers and 13 Jbeta primers. TCRdb keeps only in-frame clones here, not all; method: immunoSEQ multiplex PCR. The sample consists of roughly 100,000 clones, around 82% of them appearing once. This chain uses TRBV2 with TRBJ1-2; 7 positions agree with TRBD1. The clonotype originates from a man aged 50-59 years in good health and CMV-seronegative. The sample was PBMCs. The CDR3 nucleotides read TGTGCCAGCAGTGACTTGGCGGCAGGGGGACACTATGGCTACACCTTC. This sequence encodes CASSDLAAGGHYGYTF.